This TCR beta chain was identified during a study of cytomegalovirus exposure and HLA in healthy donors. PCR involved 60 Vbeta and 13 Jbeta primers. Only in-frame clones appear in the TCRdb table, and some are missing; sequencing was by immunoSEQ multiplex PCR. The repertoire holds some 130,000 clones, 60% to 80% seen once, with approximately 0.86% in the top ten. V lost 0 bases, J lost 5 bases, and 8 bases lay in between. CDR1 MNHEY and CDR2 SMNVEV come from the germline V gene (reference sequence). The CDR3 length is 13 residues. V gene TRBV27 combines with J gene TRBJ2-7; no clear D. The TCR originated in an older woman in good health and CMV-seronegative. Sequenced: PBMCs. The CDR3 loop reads CASSLSRRHEQYF. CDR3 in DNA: TGTGCCAGCAGTTTATCTCGCAGGCACGAGCAGTACTTC.